Listed below are T cell receptor beta chains from one sample, sequenced in a study of cytomegalovirus exposure and HLA in healthy donors. The data were produced by immunoSEQ multiplex PCR, yet TCRdb's version contains in-frame clones alone and is incomplete. The table records 200,000 to 250,000 clones, about 80% of them present only once. Input material: PBMCs. Every receptor here comes from a woman between 40 and 50 years old in good health and CMV-seronegative. Each CDR3 is given with its conserved first and last residue. A D gene is named only where the DNA matches it firmly. The size field is filled for only some rows; it gives once, few, many or a size class.

len	d_gene	v_gene	j_gene	abundance	CDR3aa	CDR3nt
17	TRBD2	TRBV7-3	TRBJ2-5	few	CASSLGVAGYQKETQYF	TGTGCCAGCAGCCTTGGAGTAGCGGGGTACCAAAAAGAGACCCAGTACTTC
15	TRBD1	TRBV10-3	TRBJ1-2	-	CAINGGQGGTYGYTF	TGTGCCATCAACGGAGGACAGGGAGGGACCTATGGCTACACCTTC
15	-	TRBV7-2	TRBJ1-6	once	CASSLMTVDNSPLHF	TGTGCCAGCAGCTTAATGACAGTAGATAATTCACCCCTCCACTTT
15	TRBD1	TRBV19	TRBJ1-6	-	CASSIVAGGNSPLHF	TGTGCCAGTAGTATAGTGGCAGGGGGGAATTCACCCCTCCACTTT
15	-	TRBV19	TRBJ1-5	-	CASSIDSGRDQPQHF	TGTGCCAGTAGTATAGACAGTGGTCGGGATCAGCCCCAGCATTTT
11	-	TRBV2	TRBJ2-7	-	CASTLEYEQYF	TGTGCCAGCACCTTGGAGTACGAGCAGTACTTC
14	-	TRBV30	TRBJ2-1	-	CAWSVGGASREQFF	TGTGCCTGGAGTGTAGGCGGGGCTTCACGTGAGCAGTTCTTC
15	-	TRBV5-1	TRBJ2-3	-	CASSTSEGGTDTQYF	TGCGCCAGCAGCACATCTGAGGGGGGGACAGATACGCAGTATTTT
15	-	TRBV29-1	TRBJ1-1	-	CSVEGQAQKDTEAFF	TGCAGCGTTGAAGGACAGGCCCAAAAAGACACTGAAGCTTTCTTT
15	TRBD1	TRBV11-3	TRBJ1-2	-	CASSLTGTGVYGYTF	TGTGCCAGCAGCTTAACCGGGACAGGGGTCTATGGCTACACCTTC
15	TRBD1	TRBV19	TRBJ2-1	-	CASSLDRVGNNEQFF	TGTGCCAGTAGTCTGGACAGGGTCGGGAACAATGAGCAGTTCTTC
15	TRBD1	TRBV19	TRBJ1-4	-	CASTPTGTGKEKLFF	TGTGCCAGTACCCCGACCGGGACAGGGAAGGAAAAACTGTTTTTT
14	TRBD2	TRBV30	TRBJ2-3	-	CAWRGGGSTDTQYF	TGTGCCTGGAGGGGCGGGGGTTCCACAGATACGCAGTATTTT
14	-	TRBV6-1	TRBJ1-5	many	CASSYRGSYQPQHF	TGTGCCAGCAGTTATCGGGGGAGTTATCAGCCCCAGCATTTT
20	-	TRBV7-8	TRBJ1-3	-	CASSLASPETGYSWGNTIYF	TGTGCCAGCAGCTTAGCGTCCCCGGAGACGGGGTATTCGTGGGGAAACACCATATATTTT
15	-	TRBV4-3	TRBJ1-1	few	CASSQAPGRDTEAFF	TGCGCCAGCAGCCAAGCTCCCGGGAGGGACACTGAAGCTTTCTTT
15	-	TRBV27	TRBJ1-1	-	CASSLSADMNTEAFF	TGTGCCAGCAGTTTATCCGCGGACATGAACACTGAAGCTTTCTTT
14	TRBD2	TRBV7-9	TRBJ2-5	once	CASSPGGAWETQYF	TGTGCCAGCAGCCCGGGGGGGGCATGGGAGACCCAGTACTTC
15	-	TRBV4-1	TRBJ2-5	-	CASSRLIETQETQYF	TGCGCCAGCAGCCGACTCATTGAGACCCAAGAGACCCAGTACTTC
13	-	TRBV5-4	TRBJ1-1	few	CASSSSRSTEAFF	TGTGCCAGCAGCTCGTCCCGGAGCACTGAAGCTTTCTTT
13	-	TRBV6-1	TRBJ1-1	few	CASRVQFNTEAFF	TGTGCCAGCAGGGTGCAGTTCAACACTGAAGCTTTCTTT
14	-	TRBV27	TRBJ1-1	-	CASSLSAGGTEAFF	TGTGCCAGCAGTTTATCGGCCGGGGGCACTGAAGCTTTCTTT
14	TRBD1	TRBV5-1	TRBJ2-3	-	CASSPDRGTDTQYF	TGCGCCAGCAGCCCGGACAGGGGAACAGATACGCAGTATTTT
16	-	TRBV10-2	TRBJ1-6	once	CASSRGEVSYNSPLHF	TGCGCCAGCAGCAGAGGCGAGGTCTCCTATAATTCACCCCTCCACTTT
15	TRBD1	TRBV19	TRBJ1-2	-	CASRDRDVSNYGYTF	TGTGCCAGTAGGGACAGGGACGTCTCTAACTATGGCTACACCTTC
16	TRBD1	TRBV4-2	TRBJ1-2	-	CASSQEAGTANYGYTF	TGTGCCAGCAGCCAAGAAGCCGGGACAGCTAACTATGGCTACACCTTC
15	-	TRBV5-5	TRBJ1-4	once	CASRPTGLANEKLFF	TGTGCCAGCAGACCTACAGGGTTGGCTAATGAAAAACTGTTTTTT
15	TRBD1	TRBV9	TRBJ2-7	-	CASSPGTGNSYEQYF	TGTGCCAGCAGCCCCGGGACAGGGAATTCCTACGAGCAGTACTTC
13	-	TRBV5-1	TRBJ1-1	-	CASSLAAGNEAFF	TGCGCCAGCAGCTTGGCCGCAGGGAATGAAGCTTTCTTT
15	TRBD2	TRBV7-9	TRBJ2-5	-	CASSLVAGGQETQYF	TGTGCCAGCAGCTTGGTAGCGGGGGGGCAAGAGACCCAGTACTTC
14	-	TRBV6-5	TRBJ2-1	once	CASRWAGSHNEQFF	TGTGCCAGCAGATGGGCGGGGAGCCACAATGAGCAGTTCTTC
14	-	TRBV18	TRBJ1-5	few	CASSPNSVLQPQHF	TGTGCCAGCTCACCAAACTCGGTGTTGCAGCCCCAGCATTTT
13	-	TRBV7-9	TRBJ1-2	-	CASSNRSRGGYTF	TGTGCCAGCAGCAATAGGTCTAGAGGGGGCTACACCTTC
16	TRBD1	TRBV6-5	TRBJ2-2	-	CASSWDRGRNTGELFF	TGTGCCAGCAGTTGGGACAGGGGGCGAAACACCGGGGAGCTGTTTTTT
13	-	TRBV9	TRBJ1-6	-	CASSYQANSPLHF	TGTGCCAGCAGTTATCAAGCTAATTCACCCCTCCACTTT
15	-	TRBV5-6	TRBJ1-5	-	CASSLPRESNQPQHF	TGTGCCAGCAGCTTACCCCGAGAAAGCAATCAGCCCCAGCATTTT
13	TRBD1	TRBV4-3	TRBJ1-2	-	CASSQAGTGLYTF	TGCGCCAGCAGCCAAGCCGGGACAGGGTTATACACCTTC
16	-	TRBV19	TRBJ1-5	-	CASSMRVYRSNQPQHF	TGTGCCAGTAGTATGAGGGTTTATAGGAGCAATCAGCCCCAGCATTTT
18	-	TRBV5-8	TRBJ1-2	once	CASSLAELRLSANYGYTF	TGTGCCAGCAGCTTGGCCGAACTACGTCTCAGTGCTAACTATGGCTACACCTTC
13	-	TRBV29-1	TRBJ1-2	-	CSVEAARGYGYTF	TGCAGCGTTGAAGCGGCGCGGGGCTATGGCTACACCTTC
13	-	TRBV4-2	TRBJ2-1	-	CASSQARDNEQFF	TGTGCCAGCAGCCAAGCCCGGGACAATGAGCAGTTCTTC
18	-	TRBV30	TRBJ1-1	-	CAWSVPRTYSWRDTEAFF	TGTGCCTGGAGTGTACCTCGGACGTACTCATGGAGGGACACTGAAGCTTTCTTT
16	-	TRBV30	TRBJ1-1	once	CAWSVLGSHRITEAFF	TGTGCCTGGAGTGTACTAGGGTCGCACAGAATCACTGAAGCTTTCTTT
12	-	TRBV2	TRBJ1-2	-	CASGPQDYGYTF	TGTGCCAGCGGCCCCCAGGACTATGGCTACACCTTC
14	TRBD1	TRBV6-5	TRBJ2-2	-	CASSQTGVPGELFF	TGTGCCAGCAGTCAGACAGGGGTCCCCGGGGAGCTGTTTTTT
14	-	TRBV5-8	TRBJ2-7	few	CASSFLRLGDEQYF	TGTGCCAGCAGCTTTCTCAGGTTGGGAGACGAGCAGTACTTC
10	-	TRBV20-1	TRBJ1-2	-	CSARTVGYPF	TGCAGTGCTAGGACAGTTGGCTACCCCTTC
14	-	TRBV2	TRBJ1-1	-	CARNREGVATEAFF	TGTGCCAGGAACAGGGAGGGTGTCGCCACTGAAGCTTTCTTT
14	-	TRBV29-1	TRBJ1-2	-	CSVQDSGNWYGYTF	TGCAGCGTTCAGGATTCAGGGAATTGGTATGGCTACACCTTC